A selection of T cell receptor beta chains follows, all from one sample in a study of cytomegalovirus exposure and HLA in healthy donors. Libraries were prepared by immunoSEQ multiplex PCR; TCRdb keeps only in-frame clonotypes and omits some of them. The top ten clones hold 9% to 10% of a sample with 150,000 to 200,000 clones, almost 80% of them seen once. The sample taken for sequencing was PBMCs. These receptors were taken from a man aged 18 to 35 in good health and CMV-seropositive. CDR3s include the opening cysteine and the closing phenylalanine or tryptophan. The D gene is left open where the match is weak. Clone sizes are given selectively: once, few, many, or a class where the clone is expanded.

abundance	len	d_gene	v_gene	j_gene	CDR3aa	CDR3nt
-	14	-	TRBV7-6	TRBJ1-1	CASSLAAGLSEAFF	TGTGCCAGCAGCTTAGCGGCAGGGTTATCTGAAGCTTTCTTT
-	14	-	TRBV6-1	TRBJ1-1	CASRKDSMNTEAFF	TGTGCCAGCAGAAAGGACAGCATGAACACTGAAGCTTTCTTT
-	16	TRBD2	TRBV9	TRBJ2-2	CASSVSSGGGSGELFF	TGTGCCAGCAGCGTATCTTCCGGGGGGGGTTCGGGGGAGCTGTTTTTT
-	15	TRBD2	TRBV11-2	TRBJ2-1	CASTHSGSSYNEQFF	TGTGCCAGCACCCATAGCGGGAGCTCCTACAATGAGCAGTTCTTC
once	15	TRBD1	TRBV18	TRBJ2-1	CASSAGTGGYNEQFF	TGTGCCAGCTCGGCCGGGACAGGGGGATACAATGAGCAGTTCTTC
-	17	TRBD2	TRBV11-2	TRBJ2-7	CASSLMWAGVAEYEQYF	TGTGCCAGCAGCTTAATGTGGGCGGGAGTAGCGGAGTACGAGCAGTACTTC
-	13	-	TRBV5-5	TRBJ2-2	CASKLFGPGELFF	TGTGCCAGCAAACTTTTCGGTCCCGGGGAGCTGTTTTTT
-	15	-	TRBV5-4	TRBJ2-2	CASSFRARSTGELFF	TGTGCCAGCAGCTTCAGGGCAAGAAGCACCGGGGAGCTGTTTTTT
-	13	-	TRBV11-2	TRBJ2-7	CASSVGLSYEQYF	TGTGCCAGCAGCGTGGGACTCTCCTACGAGCAGTACTTC
-	15	-	TRBV4-1	TRBJ1-5	CASSQGEQDLGPQHF	TGCGCCAGCAGCCAAGGGGAACAGGACCTTGGGCCCCAGCATTTT
-	15	-	TRBV5-1	TRBJ1-4	CASSIGRGAGEKLFF	TGCGCCAGCAGCATTGGGAGGGGGGCAGGTGAAAAACTGTTTTTT
-	14	-	TRBV11-2	TRBJ1-1	CASSGRTMNTEAFF	TGTGCCAGCAGCGGCCGGACTATGAACACTGAAGCTTTCTTT
once	14	TRBD1	TRBV5-1	TRBJ2-7	CASSSGTGVYEQYF	TGCGCCAGCAGCTCCGGGACAGGGGTCTACGAGCAGTACTTC
few	15	TRBD2	TRBV28	TRBJ2-7	CASGTSGLSSYEQYF	TGTGCCAGCGGGACTAGCGGACTGAGCTCCTACGAGCAGTACTTC
-	12	-	TRBV11-2	TRBJ2-5	CASTRERETQYF	TGTGCCAGCACGAGGGAGAGGGAGACCCAGTACTTC